This entry lists 25 T cell receptor beta chains sequenced from one sample in a study of cytomegalovirus exposure and HLA in healthy donors. Only in-frame clones appear in the TCRdb table, and some are missing; sequencing was by immunoSEQ multiplex PCR. The sample holds 90,000 or so clones, about 96% seen once. The sample was PBMCs. All receptors come from a man between 18 and 29 years old in good health and CMV-seronegative.

J is TRBJ2-3 and V is TRBV18; TRBD1 aligns across 9 bases. This CDR3 region has 16 residues. Looked up from germline, CDR1 is KGHSH and CDR2 is LQKENI. V trimming: 2 bases; J trimming: 6 bases; junction bases outside the gene matches: 9. CDR3 in DNA: TGTGCCAGCTCACCATTGTCCCGGGACAGGGTGGATACGCAGTATTTT. It specifies CASSPLSRDRVDTQYF.

CDR3 region: CASTLSRQGPNTGELFF. In nucleotides, the CDR3 is TGTGCCAGCACCCTAAGTAGACAGGGGCCTAACACCGGGGAGCTGTTTTTT. The chain combines TRBV28 with TRBJ2-2, with 8 bases fitting TRBD1. Germline V lookup: CDR1 MDHEN, CDR2 SYDVKM. V dropped 7 bases and J dropped 2; count of bases not matched to a gene: 12. This CDR3 has 17 residues.

The V and J genes are TRBV18 and TRBJ1-1; perhaps TRBD1 as D (5 bases). In germline, CDR1 is KGHSH, CDR2 LQKENI. The CDR3 sequence is 16 residues long. Trimming stripped 6 bases from V and 5 bases from J, with 22 bases between. The CDR3 DNA follows: TGTGCCAGCTCGCTAGAAGACAGTCCAGTAGGGACTGAAGCTTTCTTT. Its translation is CASSLEDSPVGTEAFF.

V and J are TRBV10-3 and TRBJ2-2, with a possible D match to TRBD2 (6 bases). Germline CDR1 and CDR2: ENHRY and SYGVKD. Trimming took 11 bases from V and 1 from J, leaving 14 bases between them. The CDR3 sequence is 14 residues long. Here the CDR3 DNA reads TGTGCCTCCAAGCTCGGGGGGAACACCGGGGAGCTGTTTTTT. It yields the protein CASKLGGNTGELFF.

J is TRBJ1-4 and V is TRBV5-1; D gene ambiguous. The CDR3 extends over 15 amino acids. The V end lost 0 bases, the J end lost 4 bases, and 10 bases lay between the germline ends. Germline V lookup: CDR1 SGHRS, CDR2 YFSETQ. The CDR3 sequence is CASSLGAGLNEKLFF. DNA for the CDR3: TGCGCCAGCAGCTTGGGGGCAGGTCTTAATGAAAAACTGTTTTTT.

The chain recombines TRBV27 with TRBJ1-1; D may be TRBD1 (6 bases). V lost 6 bases and J lost 0, with 14 bases in between. Germline V gene lookup returns CDR1 MNHEY and CDR2 SMNVEV (reference sequence). The CDR3 has 15 amino acids. CDR3 nucleotide sequence: TGTGCCAGCAGGAAGGGGGTTATCATGAACACTGAAGCTTTCTTT. This sequence encodes CASRKGVIMNTEAFF.

V usage is TRBV4-1 and J usage is TRBJ2-1; TRBD1 matches at 8 bases. After removal of 4 bases from V and 7 bases from J, the junction contained 3 bases not matched to a gene. CDR3 size: 13 residues. Germline-derived CDR1 and CDR2 are MGHRA and YSYEKL. The CDR3 region has the DNA TGCGCCAGCAGCCGCCACAGGGGGAATGAGCAGTTCTTC. Its translation: CASSRHRGNEQFF.

Here the CDR3 DNA reads TGTGCCAGCAGTTTCGTCAAGGAGGGGACCTACGAGCAGTACTTC. Its protein is CASSFVKEGTYEQYF. The genes are TRBV27 and TRBJ2-7; maybe TRBD2 (6 bases). Germline values: CDR1 MNHEY, CDR2 SMNVEV (reference sequence). Trimming removed 3 bases at V and 2 bases at J, with 14 bases between. The CDR3 is made up of 15 amino acids.

CDR3 in amino acids: CASSLGLGQVRGEQYF. CDR3 coding DNA: TGCGCCAGCAGCTTGGGCCTGGGACAGGTTCGGGGCGAGCAGTACTTC. The chain joins TRBV5-1 to TRBJ2-7; 8 nucleotides agree with TRBD1. The CDR3 has 16 residues. The V gene's germline CDR1 is SGHRS and CDR2 YFSETQ. V trimming: 0 bases; J trimming: 6 bases; junction bases outside the gene matches: 11.

This clone has only a few counts. The genes are TRBV7-3 and TRBJ2-2; 8 positions agree with TRBD2. The CDR3 extends over 15 amino acids. The germline V gene encodes CDR1 SGHTA and CDR2 FQGTGA. V trimming: 5 bases; J trimming: 6 bases; junction bases outside the gene matches: 8. The CDR3 reads CASSPGGTSSGELFF. In DNA, the CDR3 is TGTGCCAGCAGCCCGGGGGGGACGTCATCCGGGGAGCTGTTTTTT.

This chain uses TRBV29-1 with TRBJ2-3; D unclear. With 4 bases removed from V and 0 bases from J, the gap between germline ends came to 8 bases. In germline, CDR1 is SQVTM, CDR2 ANQGSEA. This CDR3 has 13 residues. The CDR3 protein is CSVAPESTDTQYF. The CDR3 DNA sequence: TGCAGCGTTGCCCCAGAAAGCACAGATACGCAGTATTTT.

The chain carries TRBV15 and TRBJ1-1, with D possibly TRBD1 on 6 matching bases. This CDR3 contains 15 residues. Trimming removed 1 base from V and 1 base from J, with 10 bases in between. CDR1 LNHNV and CDR2 YYDKDF come from the germline V gene (reference sequence). Written as DNA, the CDR3 is TGTGCCACCAGCAGAGGCGGGGGCGGGAACACTGAAGCTTTCTTT. Translated, it gives CATSRGGGGNTEAFF.

This chain joins TRBV7-9 and TRBJ2-7; 8 bases line up with TRBD1. Losses at the gene ends were 5 bases for V and 2 bases for J; bases not matched to a gene: 8. CDR1 is SEHNR, CDR2 FQNEAQ, per germline (reference sequence). There are 15 residues in the CDR3. The DNA for the CDR3 is TGTGCCAGCAGCCGGGGACAGGTGCCCCCCTACGAGCAGTACTTC. Its translation is CASSRGQVPPYEQYF.

The genes are TRBV7-6 and TRBJ2-1; 7 nucleotides align to TRBD2. Germline V gene lookup returns CDR1 SGHVS and CDR2 FNYEAQ. This CDR3 has 15 amino acids. V lost 5 bases and J lost 4; bases outside the gene matches: 8. The CDR3 nucleotides are TGTGCCAGCAGCAGGCCTAGCGGCGTTTACAATGAGCAGTTCTTC. It yields the protein CASSRPSGVYNEQFF.

This sequence joins TRBV28 and TRBJ1-5; D ambiguous. In germline, CDR1 is MDHEN, CDR2 SYDVKM. The CDR3 loop spans 12 amino acids. V was pared by 3 bases and J by 7 bases, with 7 bases between. The CDR3 loop is CASSFRGQPQHF. The CDR3 region has the DNA TGTGCCAGCAGTTTCCGTGGCCAGCCCCAGCATTTT.

The chain links TRBV7-9 to TRBJ2-5; 8 bases align to TRBD1. V shed 1 base, J shed 5 bases, and the junction held 9 bases outside the gene matches. Germline V gives CDR1 SEHNR, CDR2 FQNEAQ (reference sequence). This CDR3 comprises 16 residues. The DNA for the CDR3 is TGTGCCAGCAGCTTAGGAAGGACAGGGAGTGTTGAGACCCAGTACTTC. This sequence encodes CASSLGRTGSVETQYF.

The table lists this clone with a count of one. The chain has TRBV28 and TRBJ1-2; no clear D gene. The CDR3 totals 15 residues. Trimming pared 4 bases from V and 3 bases from J, leaving 15 bases between. CDR1 and CDR2 from the germline V gene are MDHEN and SYDVKM. The CDR3 protein is CASSWSGQPYYGYTF. The CDR3 coding sequence is TGTGCCAGCAGTTGGTCGGGTCAGCCCTACTATGGCTACACCTTC.

The chain uses TRBV5-6 and TRBJ2-2; 9 bases align to TRBD2. With 2 bases clipped from V and 7 bases from J, the junction kept 12 bases outside the gene matches. CDR3 length: 17 residues. Germline loops: CDR1 SGHDT, CDR2 YYEEEE. The CDR3 sequence: CASSLMASGVVVGELFF. The CDR3 nucleotides are TGTGCCAGCAGCTTAATGGCTAGCGGGGTAGTTGTCGGGGAGCTGTTTTTT.

The chain links TRBV4-1 to TRBJ2-1; no clear D. The length of the CDR3 is 16 residues. CDR1 and CDR2 (germline): MGHRA, YSYEKL. With 0 bases removed from V and 0 bases from J, the gap between germline ends came to 9 bases. CDR3 sequence reads: CASSQDPRGSYNEQFF. DNA for the CDR3: TGCGCCAGCAGCCAAGACCCCAGAGGCTCCTACAATGAGCAGTTCTTC.

This rearrangement joins TRBV11-3 to TRBJ1-3, with TRBD1 as a possible D gene (5 bases). The CDR3 is 19 residues long. The germline V gene encodes CDR1 SGHNT and CDR2 YENEEA. With 8 bases removed from V and 0 bases from J, the gap between germline ends came to 26 bases. CDR3 sequence (DNA): TGTGCCAGCGAGAGCGGGGAAAGGGCAGGGCAAAACTCTGGAAACACCATATATTTT. Translated: CASESGERAGQNSGNTIYF.

V is TRBV5-1 and J is TRBJ2-1; 11 nucleotides align to TRBD2. CDR3 size: 14 residues. V lost 3 bases and J lost 7; bases outside the gene matches: 3. The germline V gene has CDR1 SGHRS and CDR2 YFSETQ. Here the CDR3 reads CASSWGLAVNEQFF. Here the CDR3 DNA reads TGCGCCAGCAGCTGGGGACTAGCGGTAAATGAGCAGTTCTTC.

The chain joins TRBV10-3 to TRBJ2-2; 10 nucleotides match TRBD2. The V gene's germline CDR1 is ENHRY and CDR2 SYGVKD. CDR3 length equals 18 residues. V gave up 8 bases and J gave up 0 bases; unmatched junction bases: 12. DNA of the CDR3: TGTGCCATCTCACCTAGCGGGAGTTCACAGCCGAACACCGGGGAGCTGTTTTTT. It is translated as CAISPSGSSQPNTGELFF.

This sequence joins TRBV28 and TRBJ1-3, with 9 nucleotides matching TRBD1. The trim removed 7 bases at V and 2 bases at J, leaving 24 bases unmatched. Germline values: CDR1 MDHEN, CDR2 SYDVKM. The CDR3 consists of 21 residues. DNA of the CDR3: TGTGCCAGCACCCCATCGCCCCGGGACAGGGAATATATTTTTGCTGGAAACACCATATATTTT. Protein product: CASTPSPRDREYIFAGNTIYF.

V and J are TRBV5-1 and TRBJ2-3, with TRBD2 identical over 8 bases. This CDR3 has 16 amino acids. With 0 bases clipped from V and 0 bases from J, the junction kept 3 bases outside the gene matches. CDR1 and CDR2 from the germline V gene are SGHRS and YFSETQ. The CDR3: CASSLVASGSTDTQYF. The CDR3 DNA reads as TGCGCCAGCAGCTTGGTTGCTAGCGGGAGCACAGATACGCAGTATTTT.

Only one count was recorded for this clone. The chain is built from TRBV19 and TRBJ1-4; TRBD1 might be the D (5 bases). Trimming took 6 bases from V and 0 from J, leaving 8 bases between them. CDR1 and CDR2 from the germline V gene are LNHDA and SQIVND (reference sequence). This CDR3 is 14 amino acids long. CDR3 protein: CASRQGPTNEKLFF. CDR3 in DNA: TGTGCCAGTAGGCAGGGTCCAACTAATGAAAAACTGTTTTTT.